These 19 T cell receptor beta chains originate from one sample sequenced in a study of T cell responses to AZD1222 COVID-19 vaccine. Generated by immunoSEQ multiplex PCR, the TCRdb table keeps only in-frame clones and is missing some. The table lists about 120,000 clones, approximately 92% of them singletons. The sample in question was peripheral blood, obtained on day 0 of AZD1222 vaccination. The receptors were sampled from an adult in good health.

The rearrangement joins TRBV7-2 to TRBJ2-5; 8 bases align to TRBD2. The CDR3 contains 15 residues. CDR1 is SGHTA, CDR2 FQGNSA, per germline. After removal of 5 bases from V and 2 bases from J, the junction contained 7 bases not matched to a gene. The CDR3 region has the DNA TGTGCCAGCAGCGGCCTAGCGGGTCGTCAAGAGACCCAGTACTTC. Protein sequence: CASSGLAGRQETQYF.

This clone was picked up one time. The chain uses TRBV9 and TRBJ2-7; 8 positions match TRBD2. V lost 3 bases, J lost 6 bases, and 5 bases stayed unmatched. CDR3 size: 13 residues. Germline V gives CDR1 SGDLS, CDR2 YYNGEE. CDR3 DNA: TGTGCCAGCAGCGGGGGACTAGTGGGCGAGCAGTACTTC. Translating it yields CASSGGLVGEQYF. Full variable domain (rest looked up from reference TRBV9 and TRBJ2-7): DSGVTQTPKHLITATGQRVTLRCSPRSGDLSVYWYQQSLDQGLQFLIQYYNGEERAKGNILERFSAQQFPDLHSELNLSSLELGDSALYFCASSGGLVGEQYFGPGTRLTVT.

The CDR3 DNA sequence: TGTGCCAGCAGTGAGGAGAGGGATGGCTACACCTTC. Protein product: CASSEERDGYTF. The chain couples TRBV2 to TRBJ1-2; D gene unclear. Germline loops: CDR1 SNHLY, CDR2 FYNNEI. Trimming stripped 3 bases from V and 6 bases from J, with 8 bases between. The CDR3 covers 12 residues.

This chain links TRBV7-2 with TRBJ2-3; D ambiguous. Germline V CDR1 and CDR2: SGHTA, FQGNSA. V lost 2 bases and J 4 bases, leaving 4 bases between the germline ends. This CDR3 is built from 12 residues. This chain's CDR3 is CASSLMSDTQYF. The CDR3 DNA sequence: TGTGCCAGCAGCTTAATGTCAGATACGCAGTATTTT.

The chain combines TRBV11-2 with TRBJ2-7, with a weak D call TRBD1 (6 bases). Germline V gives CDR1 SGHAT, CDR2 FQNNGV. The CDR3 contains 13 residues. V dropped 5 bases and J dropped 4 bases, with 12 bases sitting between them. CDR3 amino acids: CASSKPGQYEQYF. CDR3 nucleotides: TGTGCCAGCAGCAAACCCGGACAGTACGAGCAGTACTTC.

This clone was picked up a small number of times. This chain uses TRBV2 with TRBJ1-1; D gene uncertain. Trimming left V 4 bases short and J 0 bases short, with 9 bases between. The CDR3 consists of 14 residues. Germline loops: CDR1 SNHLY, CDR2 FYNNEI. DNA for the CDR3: TGTGCCAGCAGTGTGGGCAGCATGAACACTGAAGCTTTCTTT. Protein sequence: CASSVGSMNTEAFF.

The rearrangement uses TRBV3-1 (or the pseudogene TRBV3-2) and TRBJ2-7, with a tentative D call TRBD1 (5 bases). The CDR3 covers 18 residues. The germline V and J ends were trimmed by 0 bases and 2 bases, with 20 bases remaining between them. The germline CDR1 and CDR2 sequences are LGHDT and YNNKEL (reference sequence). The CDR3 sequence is CASSQDWVGTGLPYEQYF. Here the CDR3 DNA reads TGTGCCAGCAGCCAAGATTGGGTTGGTACAGGTCTGCCCTACGAGCAGTACTTC.

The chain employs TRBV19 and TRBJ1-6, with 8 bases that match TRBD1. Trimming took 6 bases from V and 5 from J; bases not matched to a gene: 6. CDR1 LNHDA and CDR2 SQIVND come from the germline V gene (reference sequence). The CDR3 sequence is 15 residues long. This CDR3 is CASRGWDRNNSPLHF. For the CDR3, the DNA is TGTGCCAGTAGAGGCTGGGACAGGAATAATTCACCCCTCCACTTT.

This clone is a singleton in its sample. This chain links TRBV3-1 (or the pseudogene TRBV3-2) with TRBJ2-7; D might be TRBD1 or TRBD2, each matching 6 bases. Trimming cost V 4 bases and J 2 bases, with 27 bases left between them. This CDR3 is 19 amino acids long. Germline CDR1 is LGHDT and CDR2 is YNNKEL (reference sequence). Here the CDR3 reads CASSPRTDRYRDSTYEQYF. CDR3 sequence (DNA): TGTGCCAGCAGCCCTCGGACAGACCGATACCGGGACTCCACCTACGAGCAGTACTTC.

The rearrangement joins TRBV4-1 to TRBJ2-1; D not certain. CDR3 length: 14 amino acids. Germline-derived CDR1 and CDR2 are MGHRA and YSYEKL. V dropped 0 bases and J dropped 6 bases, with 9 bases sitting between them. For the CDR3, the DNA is TGCGCCAGCAGCCAAGATCAAGGTGGCAATGAGCAGTTCTTC. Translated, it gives CASSQDQGGNEQFF.

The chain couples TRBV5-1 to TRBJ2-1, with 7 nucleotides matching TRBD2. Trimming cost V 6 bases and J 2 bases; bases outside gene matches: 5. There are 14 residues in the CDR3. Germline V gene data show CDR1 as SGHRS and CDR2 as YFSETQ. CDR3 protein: CASKGLNTYNEQFF. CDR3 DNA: TGCGCCAGCAAGGGACTAAACACCTACAATGAGCAGTTCTTC.

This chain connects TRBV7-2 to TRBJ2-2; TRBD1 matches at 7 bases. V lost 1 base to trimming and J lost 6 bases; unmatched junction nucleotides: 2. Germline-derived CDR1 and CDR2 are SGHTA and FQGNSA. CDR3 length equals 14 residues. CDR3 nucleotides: TGTGCCAGCAGCTTAGACAGGGGCGCCGGGGAGCTGTTTTTT. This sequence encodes CASSLDRGAGELFF.

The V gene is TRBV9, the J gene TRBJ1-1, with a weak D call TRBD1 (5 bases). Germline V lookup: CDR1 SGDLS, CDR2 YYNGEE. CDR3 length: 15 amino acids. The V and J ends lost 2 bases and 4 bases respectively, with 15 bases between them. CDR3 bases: TGTGCCAGCAGCGTCGGAGGGGTTTCGGGCACTGAAGCTTTCTTT. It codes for CASSVGGVSGTEAFF.

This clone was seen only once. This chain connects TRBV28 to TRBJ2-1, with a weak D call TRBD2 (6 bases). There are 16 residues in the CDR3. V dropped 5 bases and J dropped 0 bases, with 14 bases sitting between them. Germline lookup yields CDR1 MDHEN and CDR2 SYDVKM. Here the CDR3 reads CASSPPASVSYNEQFF. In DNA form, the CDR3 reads TGTGCCAGCAGTCCCCCAGCTAGCGTCTCCTACAATGAGCAGTTCTTC.

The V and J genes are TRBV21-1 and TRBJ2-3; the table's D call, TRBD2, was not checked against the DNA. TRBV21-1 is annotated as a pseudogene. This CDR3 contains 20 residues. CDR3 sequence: CASSKESSSGESTITDTQYF. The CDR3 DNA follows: TGTGCCAGCAGCAAAGAGTCCTCTAGCGGGGAATCTACTATCACAGATACGCAGTATTTT.

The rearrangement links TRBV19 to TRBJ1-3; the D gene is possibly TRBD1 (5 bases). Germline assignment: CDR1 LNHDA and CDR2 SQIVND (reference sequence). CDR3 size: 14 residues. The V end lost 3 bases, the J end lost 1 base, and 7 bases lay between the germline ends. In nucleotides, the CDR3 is TGTGCCAGTAGTATTGGGGGTTCTGGAAACACCATATATTTT. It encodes CASSIGGSGNTIYF.

The CDR3 is CASSPSDRVYGYTF. CDR3 sequence (DNA): TGTGCCAGCTCACCTTCGGACAGGGTTTATGGCTACACCTTC. The chain recombines TRBV18 with TRBJ1-2, with 8 bases fitting TRBD1. The V segment lost 3 bases and the J segment 5 bases; nucleotides outside the gene matches: 5. This CDR3 is built from 14 residues. Germline V CDR1 and CDR2: KGHSH, LQKENI.

Here the CDR3 reads CASSPQGHTEAFF. The CDR3 nucleotides read TGTGCCAGCAGTCCACAGGGCCACACTGAAGCTTTCTTT. The V and J genes are TRBV27 and TRBJ1-1, with D possibly TRBD1 on 6 matching bases. Germline lookup yields CDR1 MNHEY and CDR2 SMNVEV (reference sequence). The CDR3 has 13 amino acids. The V and J ends lost 5 bases and 3 bases respectively, with 10 bases between them.

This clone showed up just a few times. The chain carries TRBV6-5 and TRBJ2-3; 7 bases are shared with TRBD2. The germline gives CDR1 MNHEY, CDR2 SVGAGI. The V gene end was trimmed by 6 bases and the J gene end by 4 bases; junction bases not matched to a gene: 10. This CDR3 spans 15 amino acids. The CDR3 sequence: CASRGGWTRPDTQYF. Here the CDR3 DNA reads TGTGCCAGCAGGGGGGGATGGACTAGACCAGATACGCAGTATTTT.